The entry that follows covers one T cell receptor beta chain sequence. Its cognate antigen is unknown. The gene names here belong to mouse. Read data end 1 residue before the CDR3 end; the end is taken from the germline J gene. Survey-depth TCRbeta CDR3 sequencing reported V/J genes and productive frequencies. The protocol was immunoSEQ multiplex PCR, while the TCRdb copy is restricted to in-frame clones and leaves out a portion. The table lists about 50,000 clones, around 67% of them singletons. With V trimmed by 6 bases and J by 6 bases, 5 bases remained unmatched. CDR3 length equals 13 residues. From germline, CDR1 is LGHDT and CDR2 YNNKQL (reference sequence). The entry originates in a study of tissue T cells after allogeneic stem cell transplantation. Study conclusions and caveats: Shared clones across patients were few; motif clustering revealed tissue-specific shared signatures. TCR repertoires tracked anatomic similarity, regardless of disease or transplant status. Blood and spleen captured only part of the tissue TCR repertoire.

Input material: sorted cells pooled from one or two spleens. This TCR came from a pool of C57BL/6 mice in good health. The V gene is TRBV4, the J gene TRBJ2-5; 8 nucleotides line up with TRBD1. Incomplete CDR3 DNA: TGTGCCAGCAGACTGCAGGGGGCGGACACCCAGTAC. It is translated as CASRLQGADTQY. The full CDR3 protein is CASRLQGADTQYF.